One and the same sample provided the 9 T cell receptor beta chains below, sequenced in a study of blood T cell repertoires in COVID-19. Profiling relied on immunoSEQ multiplex PCR, and the TCRdb table lists in-frame clones only, not all of them. The sample lists some 68,000 clones, approximately 88% seen once, with 2.3% in the top ten. The sequencing input was peripheral blood. The receptor source for this set is a human donor in a cohort sampled during active COVID-19.

The chain is built from TRBV24-1 and TRBJ1-1, with D possibly being TRBD1 (6 bases). From germline, CDR1 is KGHDR and CDR2 SFDVKD. Trimming cost V 2 bases and J 4 bases, with 16 bases left between them. The CDR3 is 16 residues long. The CDR3 DNA is TGTGCCACCAGTGATTCCCAGGCCAGGGGCGGCACTGAAGCTTTCTTT. Protein sequence: CATSDSQARGGTEAFF.

The chain employs TRBV5-1 and TRBJ2-5, with a possible D match to TRBD2 (5 bases). V lost 3 bases to trimming and J lost 4 bases, with 19 bases between them. CDR1 is SGHRS, CDR2 YFSETQ, per germline. The CDR3 extends over 16 amino acids. CDR3 sequence reads: CASSSGEKVGPETQYF. For the CDR3, the DNA is TGCGCCAGCAGCTCCGGGGAGAAAGTAGGCCCAGAGACCCAGTACTTC.

The gene calls are TRBV12-3 or TRBV12-4 and TRBJ1-2, with a possible D match to TRBD1 (6 bases). The CDR3 length is 13 residues. The ends were cut back, 3 bases at V and 6 bases at J, with 11 bases in the middle. This chain's CDR3 is CASSFPGDDGYTF. CDR3 DNA sequence: TGTGCCAGCAGTTTTCCAGGGGATGATGGCTACACCTTC.

This chain uses TRBV3-1 (or the pseudogene TRBV3-2) with TRBJ2-1; weak D call: TRBD1 (6 bases). Deletions cut 0 bases from V and 3 bases from J, with 12 bases between. There are 16 residues in the CDR3. Germline CDR1 LGHDT, CDR2 YNNKEL (reference sequence). CDR3 amino acids: CASSQDQTGRYNEQFF. DNA for the CDR3: TGTGCCAGCAGCCAAGATCAGACAGGACGCTACAATGAGCAGTTCTTC.

The gene calls are TRBV7-9 and TRBJ1-1; D not certain. Trimming removed 1 base at V and 1 base at J, with 7 bases between. Germline CDR1 SEHNR, CDR2 FQNEAQ (reference sequence). The CDR3 totals 14 residues. This CDR3 reads CASSLGGPNTEAFF. DNA for the CDR3: TGTGCCAGCAGCTTAGGAGGTCCGAACACTGAAGCTTTCTTT.

The V and J genes are TRBV6-5 and TRBJ1-6, with D perhaps TRBD1 (5 bases). Germline CDR1 and CDR2: MNHEY and SVGAGI. Trimming pared 6 bases from V and 9 bases from J, leaving 15 bases between. This CDR3 comprises 14 residues. The CDR3 DNA reads as TGTGCCAGCAGGTACGGGCGGGGGAGTTCACCCCTCCACTTT. It translates to CASRYGRGSSPLHF.

The gene calls are TRBV3-1 (or the pseudogene TRBV3-2) and TRBJ1-3; D may be TRBD1 (5 bases). Trimming pared 0 bases from V and 0 bases from J, leaving 15 bases between. The CDR3 spans 18 residues. Germline CDR1 LGHDT, CDR2 YNNKEL (reference sequence). CDR3 nucleotide sequence: TGTGCCAGCAGCCAAGATCTAGGGGCAGGTAACTCTGGAAACACCATATATTTT. Translating it yields CASSQDLGAGNSGNTIYF.

The rearrangement uses TRBV7-3 and TRBJ2-1, with TRBD1 matching 12 bases. Per the germline V gene, CDR1 is SGHTA and CDR2 is FQGTGA. The J segment lost 9 bases and the V segment lost 5 bases, leaving 8 bases of the junction unmatched. The CDR3 sequence is 15 residues long. CDR3 nucleotides: TGTGCCAGCAGCGCCGGGACAGGGGGCTTGGGTGAGCAGTTCTTC. It yields the protein CASSAGTGGLGEQFF.

The CDR3 reads CASADRYYEQYF. The CDR3, as DNA: TGTGCCAGCGCGGACAGGTACTACGAGCAGTACTTC. This chain connects TRBV28 to TRBJ2-7; 7 bases fit TRBD1. V trimming: 8 bases; J trimming: 3 bases; junction bases outside the gene matches: 4. This CDR3 has 12 residues. Germline loops: CDR1 MDHEN, CDR2 SYDVKM.